The 18 T cell receptor beta chains below come from one sample, sequenced in a study of identical twins. MiXCR was run by TCRdb on the 5' RACE reads, yielding one entry per CDR3 protein. The table shows about 280,000 distinct CDR3 sequences, with approximately 8% occurring only once. The data were also submitted as part of a second study, on yellow fever vaccine responses in identical twins.

The specimen sequenced was memory (CD45RO+) T cells sorted from blood. These receptors came from a woman aged 18-29 years in good health.

Ten or more counts support this clonotype. The chain uses TRBV12-3 or TRBV12-4 and TRBJ1-3; D uncertain. This CDR3 has 14 residues. V lost 7 bases and J lost 0, with 10 bases in between. DNA of the CDR3: TGTGCCAGCATTGTCGGTCACTCTGGAAACACCATATATTTT. Translating gives CASIVGHSGNTIYF.

In this sample, this clonotype turned up a few times. The gene calls are TRBV18 and TRBJ2-7, with TRBD1 matching 7 bases. Looked up from germline, CDR1 is KGHSH and CDR2 is LQKENI. Trimming at V came to 5 bases and at J to 2 bases, leaving 6 bases not matched to a gene. The CDR3 totals 14 residues. The chain's CDR3 is CASSTRQGPYEQYV. CDR3 in DNA: TGTGCCAGCTCAACCCGACAGGGACCCTACGAGCAGTACGTC.

The rearrangement joins TRBV20-1 to TRBJ2-7; D is possibly TRBD1 (5 bases). Germline V lookup: CDR1 DFQATT, CDR2 SNEGSKA (reference sequence). The CDR3 totals 14 residues. The germline V and J ends were trimmed by 4 bases and 1 base, with 14 bases remaining between them. The CDR3, as DNA: TGCAGTGCTATGAAGCAGGGAATTTCCTACGAGCAGTACGTC. This codes for CSAMKQGISYEQYV.

This clonotype has at least ten counts. This chain connects TRBV20-1 to TRBJ1-1; D is unresolved. The V gene lost 5 bases and the J gene lost 5 bases, with 18 bases spanning the gap. The CDR3 covers 14 residues. Germline V CDR1 and CDR2: DFQATT, SNEGSKA (reference sequence). This CDR3 is CSAPVASSRTEAFF. The CDR3 nucleotides are TGCAGTGCTCCCGTGGCATCCTCGAGAACTGAAGCTTTCTTT.

The rearrangement joins TRBV6-1 to TRBJ1-2; D might be TRBD1 (5 bases). This CDR3 is built from 13 residues. V lost 5 bases, J lost 7 bases, and 14 bases lay in between. Germline values: CDR1 MNHNS, CDR2 SASEGT. The CDR3 DNA follows: TGTGCCAGCAGTACCGCCTTGGGGGGTGGCTACACCTTC. Translating it yields CASSTALGGGYTF.

The table lists this clonotype with a few counts. The chain has TRBV12-3 or TRBV12-4 and TRBJ2-1; 8 bases agree with TRBD2. This CDR3 comprises 16 residues. With 7 bases clipped from V and 3 bases from J, the junction kept 11 bases outside the gene matches. The CDR3 reads CASTPGGGAVYNEQFF. The CDR3 coding sequence is TGTGCCAGCACCCCGGGAGGGGGGGCGGTCTACAATGAGCAGTTCTTC.

The rearrangement joins TRBV7-9 to TRBJ1-2, with TRBD1 identical over 7 bases. Germline V gene lookup returns CDR1 SEHNR and CDR2 FQNEAQ (reference sequence). V lost 1 base, J lost 4 bases, and 3 bases stayed unmatched. The CDR3 is made up of 14 amino acids. CDR3 sequence reads: CASSLGTGFYGYTF. The CDR3 DNA is TGTGCCAGCAGCTTAGGGACAGGATTCTATGGCTACACCTTC.

This clonotype was seen a single time. The V call is TRBV6-6, the J call TRBJ2-1; no definite D call. Germline values: CDR1 MNHNY, CDR2 SVGAGI (reference sequence). This CDR3 spans 16 amino acids. V dropped 0 bases and J dropped 5 bases, with 14 bases sitting between them. In nucleotides, the CDR3 is TGTGCCAGCAGTTACTCGATTGGTCTTGAACACAATGAGCAGTTCTTC. It specifies CASSYSIGLEHNEQFF.

This clonotype appeared a few times. The J gene is TRBJ2-5, the V gene TRBV6-2 or TRBV6-3; D remains ambiguous. CDR1 and CDR2 from the germline V gene are MNHEY and SVGEGT. V was shortened by 3 bases and J by 1 base, with 21 bases between the two germline ends. The CDR3 runs 18 residues. The CDR3 DNA reads TGTGCCAGCAGTTATGGACGTTCGCGTTCAATAAGCCAAGAGACCCAGTACTTC. As protein: CASSYGRSRSISQETQYF.

The chain is built from TRBV27 and TRBJ1-2; D gene uncertain. Per the germline V gene, CDR1 is MNHEY and CDR2 is SMNVEV (reference sequence). The CDR3 covers 15 residues. With 5 bases removed from V and 6 bases from J, the gap between germline ends came to 19 bases. In DNA form, the CDR3 reads TGTGCCAGCAGTCCCGGGCTTCTCCTAGGCCATGGCTACACCTTC. This gives the protein CASSPGLLLGHGYTF.

This clonotype has just a few counts. V and J are TRBV28 and TRBJ1-5; D unclear. Germline V gives CDR1 MDHEN, CDR2 SYDVKM. V gave up 5 bases and J gave up 0 bases, with 26 bases separating them. The CDR3 is made up of 20 amino acids. The CDR3 loop is CASSTPFGVRTAHSNQPQHF. The CDR3 bases are TGTGCCAGCAGTACCCCTTTCGGTGTGCGGACGGCACATAGCAATCAGCCCCAGCATTTT.

The J gene is TRBJ1-5, the V gene TRBV6-2 or TRBV6-3; unclear D gene. CDR1 is MNHEY, CDR2 SVGEGT, per germline. This CDR3 comprises 16 residues. Trimming left V 5 bases short and J 7 bases short, with 21 bases between. The CDR3 spells CASSPGAGVGRQPQHF. The CDR3 nucleotides are TGTGCCAGCAGTCCCGGCGCTGGGGTAGGTCGACAGCCCCAGCATTTT.

The rearrangement uses TRBV25-1 and TRBJ2-3, with D uncertain. CDR3 length: 16 residues. Trimming pared 4 bases from V and 2 bases from J, leaving 16 bases between. The germline V gene encodes CDR1 MGHDK and CDR2 SYGVNS. DNA for the CDR3: TGTGCCAGCAGTGTCGATCGGCAGGAGAACACAGATACGCAGTATTTT. Amino acids: CASSVDRQENTDTQYF. The entire variable domain, with the rest obtained from reference TRBV25-1 and TRBJ2-3, is as follows: EADIYQTPRYLVIGTGKKITLECSQTMGHDKMYWYQQDPGMELHLIHYSYGVNSTEKGDLSSESTVSRIRTEHFPLTLESARPSHTSQYLCASSVDRQENTDTQYFGPGTRLTVL.

The V call is TRBV3-1, the J call TRBJ2-1, with D unclear. The CDR3 loop spans 17 amino acids. V gave up 5 bases and J gave up 0 bases, with 17 bases separating them. In germline, CDR1 is LGHDT, CDR2 YNNKEL (reference sequence). CDR3 in amino acids: CASSKKLAESSYNEQFF. For the CDR3, the DNA is TGTGCCAGCAGCAAGAAACTCGCGGAGAGCTCCTACAATGAGCAGTTCTTC.

Only a few counts were recorded for this clonotype. The chain uses TRBV20-1 and TRBJ1-2; D gene uncertain. Germline lookup yields CDR1 DFQATT and CDR2 SNEGSKA (reference sequence). The CDR3 contains 14 residues. V was cut by 3 bases and J by 2 bases, with 13 bases left in between. CDR3 loop: CSASPLGANYGYTF. The CDR3 coding sequence is TGCAGTGCTAGCCCGTTGGGAGCAAACTATGGCTACACCTTC.

This clonotype was detected only a few times. The chain employs TRBV11-2 and TRBJ2-3, with 10 bases that match TRBD2. Germline V gives CDR1 SGHAT, CDR2 FQNNGV. Trimming at V came to 4 bases and at J to 6 bases, leaving 10 bases not matched to a gene. The CDR3 is 16 residues long. The CDR3 sequence: CASSSTSGEGRDTQYF. CDR3 DNA: TGTGCCAGCAGCTCCACTAGCGGGGAGGGGAGGGATACGCAGTATTTT.

Ten or more counts support this clonotype. The V call is TRBV12-3 or TRBV12-4, the J call TRBJ2-2; no clear D. This CDR3 has 14 amino acids. V was cut by 4 bases and J by 4 bases, with 10 bases left in between. The CDR3 here is CASSSWLRTGELFF. For the CDR3, the DNA is TGTGCCAGCAGTTCATGGTTACGCACCGGGGAGCTGTTTTTT.

The rearrangement uses TRBV14 and TRBJ1-3, with D possibly TRBD1 on 5 matching bases. Trimming shortened V by 0 bases and J by 7 bases, and 10 bases separated the two germline ends. CDR1 is SGHDN, CDR2 FVKESK, per germline. CDR3 size: 14 residues. CDR3 in DNA: TGTGCCAGCAGCCAAGATTGGGGGGTGAACACCATATATTTT. This codes for CASSQDWGVNTIYF.